This T cell receptor (beta chain) comes out of a study of cytomegalovirus exposure and HLA in healthy donors. Broader study findings: Cytomegalovirus association was listed for about 150 TCR beta chains. Accounts indicate the classifier identified cytomegalovirus status with strong specificity and sensitivity. Across donors, most TCRs were seen rarely, yet some public ones were widespread.

The ends lost 5 bases at V and 4 bases at J; junction bases unmatched: 7. Germline lookup yields CDR1 SGHTA and CDR2 FQGTGA. The CDR3 has 17 residues. Notes on this clone: The antigen remains undetermined.

TCRdb keeps only in-frame clones here, not all; method: immunoSEQ multiplex PCR. The sample has 90,000 to 130,000 clones; more than 90% are singletons. While the first cohort had around 700 subjects, the donors belonged to the separate validation cohort of 100 to 150 subjects. The sequenced sample consisted of PBMCs. The chain uses TRBV7-3 and TRBJ2-3; 15 bases fit TRBD2. The origin of this receptor is a woman under 30 in good health and CMV-seronegative. CDR3 nucleotides: TGTGCCAGCAGCCCCGGACTAGCGGGGGGGGGCGCAGATACGCAGTATTTT. Residues: CASSPGLAGGGADTQYF. Based on the CDR3 plus reference TRBV7-3 and TRBJ2-3, the full variable domain is GAGVSQTPSNKVTEKGKYVELRCDPISGHTALYWYRQSLGQGPEFLIYFQGTGAADDSGLPNDRFFAVRPEGSVSTLKIQRTERGDSAVYLCASSPGLAGGGADTQYFGPGTRLTVL.